Listed here are 3 T cell receptor beta chains from one sample, sequenced in a study of OX40 agonist ivuxolimab in advanced cancers. The assay was immunoSEQ multiplex PCR, and TCRdb's table has in-frame clones only and misses some. Of fewer than 60,000 clones listed, 75% to 90% were seen once; the top ten hold 11% to 15%. The starting material was CD4+ or CD8+ T cells sorted from blood, obtained in a trial of the OX40 agonist ivuxolimab. The receptors originated from an adult with an advanced solid tumor such as melanoma, head and neck, liver or kidney cancer.

This clone occurred once. The chain combines TRBV7-6 with TRBJ1-2; TRBD1 matches 7 bases. Trimming removed 2 bases from V and 4 bases from J; junction bases left unmatched: 4. The V gene's germline CDR1 is SGHVS and CDR2 FNYEAQ. This CDR3 comprises 14 residues. CDR3: CASSLQGDVYGYTF. Here the CDR3 DNA reads TGTGCCAGCAGCTTACAGGGGGATGTCTATGGCTACACCTTC.

This chain links TRBV10-2 with TRBJ1-1, with D unclear. Trimming pared 1 base from V and 0 bases from J, leaving 3 bases between. The germline CDR1 and CDR2 sequences are WSHSY and SAAADI. CDR3 length: 13 amino acids. The CDR3 spells CASSEWLNTEAFF. In nucleotides, the CDR3 is TGCGCCAGCAGTGAGTGGCTGAACACTGAAGCTTTCTTT.

About this clone itself: A junction end diverges from the germline sequence, so it may reflect a read error. V gene TRBV7-7 combines with J gene TRBJ2-1, with 13 bases aligning to TRBD2. CDR1 is SSHAT, CDR2 FNYEAQ, per germline (reference sequence). The CDR3 spans 18 residues. The CDR3: CASSLRTSGGITVNEQFF. For the CDR3, the DNA is TGTGCTAGCAGCCTTCGGACTAGCGGGGGAATAACGGTCAATGAGCAGTTCTTC.